This entry concerns a single TCR beta chain. This entry belongs to a study of blood T cell repertoires in COVID-19. CDR1 and CDR2 (germline): SNHLY, FYNNEI. This CDR3 has 14 amino acids. Trimming stripped 6 bases from V and 7 bases from J, with 13 bases between. TCRdb's copy holds only in-frame clones and misses some; the assay was immunoSEQ multiplex PCR. The sample carries 150,000 to 200,000 clones, over 80% recorded once. Allocation to cohorts depended on clinical history reported by the participants. The chain couples TRBV2 to TRBJ1-6, with D tentatively TRBD1 (5 bases). This clonotype was sampled from a man between 65 and 85 years old who had been exposed to COVID-19. The sample was PBMCs or T cells enriched from blood (not recorded which). The CDR3 here is CASRPEGRNSPLHF. Here the CDR3 DNA reads TGTGCCAGCAGGCCGGAGGGGAGGAATTCACCCCTCCACTTT.